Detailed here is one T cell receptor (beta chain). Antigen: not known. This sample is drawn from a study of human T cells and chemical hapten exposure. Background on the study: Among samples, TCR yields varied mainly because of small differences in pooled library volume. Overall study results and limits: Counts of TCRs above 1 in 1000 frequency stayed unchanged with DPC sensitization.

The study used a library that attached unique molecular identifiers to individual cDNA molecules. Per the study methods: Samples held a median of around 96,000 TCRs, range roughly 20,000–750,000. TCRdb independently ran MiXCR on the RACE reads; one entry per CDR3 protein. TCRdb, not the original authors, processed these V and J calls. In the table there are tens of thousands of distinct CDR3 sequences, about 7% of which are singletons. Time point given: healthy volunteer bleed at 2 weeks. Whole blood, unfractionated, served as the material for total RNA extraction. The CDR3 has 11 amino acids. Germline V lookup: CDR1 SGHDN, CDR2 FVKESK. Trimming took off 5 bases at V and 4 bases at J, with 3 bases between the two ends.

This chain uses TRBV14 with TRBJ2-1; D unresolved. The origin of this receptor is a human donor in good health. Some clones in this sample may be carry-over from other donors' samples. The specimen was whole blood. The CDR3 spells CASSKYNEQFF. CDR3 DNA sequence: TGTGCCAGCAGCAAGTACAATGAGCAGTTCTTC.